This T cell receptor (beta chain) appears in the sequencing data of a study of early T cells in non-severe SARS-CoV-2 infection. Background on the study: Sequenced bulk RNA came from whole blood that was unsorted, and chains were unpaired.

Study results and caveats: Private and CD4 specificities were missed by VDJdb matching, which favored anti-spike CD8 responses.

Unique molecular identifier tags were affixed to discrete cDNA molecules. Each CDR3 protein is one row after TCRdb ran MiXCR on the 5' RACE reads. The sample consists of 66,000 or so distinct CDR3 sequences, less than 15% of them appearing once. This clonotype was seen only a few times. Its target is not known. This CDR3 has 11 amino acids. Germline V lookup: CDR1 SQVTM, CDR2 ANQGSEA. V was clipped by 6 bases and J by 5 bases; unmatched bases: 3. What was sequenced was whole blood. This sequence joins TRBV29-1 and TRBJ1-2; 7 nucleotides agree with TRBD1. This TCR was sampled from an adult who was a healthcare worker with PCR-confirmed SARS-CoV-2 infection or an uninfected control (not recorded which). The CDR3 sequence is CSVTGIYGYTF. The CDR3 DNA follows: TGCAGCGTGACAGGGATTTATGGCTACACCTTC.